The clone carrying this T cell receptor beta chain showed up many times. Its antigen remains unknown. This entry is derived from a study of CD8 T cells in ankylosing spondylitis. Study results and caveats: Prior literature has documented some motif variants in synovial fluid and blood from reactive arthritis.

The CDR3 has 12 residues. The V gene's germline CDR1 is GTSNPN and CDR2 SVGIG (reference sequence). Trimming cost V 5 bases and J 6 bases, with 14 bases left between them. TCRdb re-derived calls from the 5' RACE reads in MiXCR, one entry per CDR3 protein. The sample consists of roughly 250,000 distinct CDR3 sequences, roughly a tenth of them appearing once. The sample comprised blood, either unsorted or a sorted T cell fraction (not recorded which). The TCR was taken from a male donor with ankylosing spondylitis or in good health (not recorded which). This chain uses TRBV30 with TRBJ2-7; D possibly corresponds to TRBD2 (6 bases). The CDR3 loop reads CAWGGALGEQYF. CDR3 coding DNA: TGTGCCTGGGGAGGGGCTTTGGGCGAGCAGTACTTC.